A single T cell receptor beta chain is shown here with its context. Its antigen is still unknown. Autoimmune disease history or systemic immunosuppression excluded patients. The sample is drawn from a study of OX40 agonist ivuxolimab in advanced cancers. Study background: Partial responses were achieved by three patients: one hepatocellular carcinoma, two cutaneous melanoma.

General study findings and limits: CD4+ and CD8+ blood T cells expanded clonally by week 6 at 0.1 to 3.0 mg/kg. What antigens the expanded peripheral T cells recognized was never established.

The table came from immunoSEQ multiplex PCR; TCRdb's copy has only in-frame clones and leaves some out. Found here are roughly 40,000 clones, around 84% of them singletons; the top ten hold around a fifth. CDR1 and CDR2 (germline): MDHEN, SYDVKM. The CDR3 has 17 amino acids. V was pared by 6 bases and J by 6 bases, with 24 bases between. The sample consisted of CD4+ or CD8+ T cells sorted from blood, taken in a trial of the OX40 agonist ivuxolimab. The receptor was isolated from an adult with an advanced solid tumor such as melanoma, head and neck, liver or kidney cancer. This chain links TRBV28 with TRBJ1-5; no reliable D call. The CDR3 DNA reads TGTGCCAGCAGCCCCCGAGGGCTTAAGGACCTCGGTCAGCCCCAGCATTTT. This translates into CASSPRGLKDLGQPQHF.